This TCR beta chain was sequenced for a study of regulatory T cells in long-lasting Graves disease. Arm-PCR with iRepertoire HTBI primers amplified the CDR3 regions for these TCR beta libraries. TCRdb itself ran the multiplex PCR reads through MiXCR, one entry per CDR3 protein. The repertoire holds around 450,000 distinct CDR3 sequences, with around 15% as singletons. Specified time point: newly diagnosed GD, antithyroid drugs for less than 3 months. Construction of the TCR library relied on RNA isolated from PBMCs. This clonotype was picked up many times. The CDR3 covers 15 residues. The germline V and J ends were trimmed by 0 bases and 6 bases, with 12 bases remaining between them. Per the germline V gene, CDR1 is SGHRS and CDR2 is YFSETQ. This sample was also put to use in a study of T cells in Graves' hyperthyroidism and ophthalmopathy.

The sequence came from a man aged 40-49 years with Graves disease. V and J are TRBV5-1 and TRBJ2-2, with D perhaps TRBD1 or TRBD2 (5 bases each). Specimen: peripheral blood mononuclear cells (PBMCs), collected at new diagnosis, from a patient treated with antithyroid drugs. As DNA, the CDR3 is TGCGCCAGCAGCTTGGATCCAGGGACCGCCGGGGAGCTGTTTTTT. Translating gives CASSLDPGTAGELFF. The whole variable domain, filled in from reference TRBV5-1 and TRBJ2-2, reads KAGVTQTPRYLIKTRGQQVTLSCSPISGHRSVSWYQQTPGQGLQFLFEYFSETQRNKGNFPGRFSGRQFSNSRSEMNVSTLELGDSALYLCASSLDPGTAGELFFGEGSRLTVL.